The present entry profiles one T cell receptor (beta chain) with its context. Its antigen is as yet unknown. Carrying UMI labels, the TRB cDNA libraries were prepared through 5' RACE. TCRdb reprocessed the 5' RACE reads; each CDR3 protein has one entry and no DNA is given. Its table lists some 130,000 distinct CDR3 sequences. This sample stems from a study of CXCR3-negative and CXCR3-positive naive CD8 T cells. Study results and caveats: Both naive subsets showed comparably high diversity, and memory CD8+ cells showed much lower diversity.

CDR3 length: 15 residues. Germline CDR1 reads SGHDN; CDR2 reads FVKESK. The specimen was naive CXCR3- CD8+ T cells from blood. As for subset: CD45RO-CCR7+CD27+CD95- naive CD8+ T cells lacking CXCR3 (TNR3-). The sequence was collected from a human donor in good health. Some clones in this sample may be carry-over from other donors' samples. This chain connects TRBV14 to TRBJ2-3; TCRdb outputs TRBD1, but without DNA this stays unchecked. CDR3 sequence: CASSQGEGWTDTQYF.